Following are 26 T cell receptor beta chains from one sample sequenced in a study of human T cells and chemical hapten exposure. Documented time point: patch test 1, 2 weeks after DPC sensitization. Sample treatment: therapeutic diphenylcyclopropenone sensitization with weekly scalp DPC. TCRdb reprocessed the RACE reads with MiXCR, giving one entry per CDR3 protein. The sample holds approximately 74,000 distinct CDR3 sequences; 30% to 35% are singletons and the top ten take more than 7%. The input for sequencing was whole blood, taken in connection with sensitization to the hapten diphenylcyclopropenone (DPC). The receptors stem from a man in his forties or fifties with alopecia areata. Some clones in this sample may be carry-over from other donors' samples.

Only one count was recorded for this clonotype. The gene calls are TRBV14 and TRBJ1-2, with D unclear. This CDR3 has 15 residues. Germline CDR1 and CDR2: SGHDN and FVKESK. Trimming removed 0 bases at V and 4 bases at J, with 12 bases between. The CDR3 spells CASSQDHLRSYGYTF. CDR3 nucleotide sequence: TGTGCCAGCAGCCAAGATCATCTCAGATCCTATGGCTACACCTTC.

This chain uses TRBV28 with TRBJ2-5; 7 bases fit TRBD1. The CDR3 is made up of 14 amino acids. Trimming cost V 5 bases and J 1 base; bases outside gene matches: 4. Germline values: CDR1 MDHEN, CDR2 SYDVKM. CDR3 protein: CASSHRDSQETQYF. CDR3 DNA sequence: TGTGCCAGCAGTCACAGGGACAGCCAAGAGACCCAGTACTTC.

J is TRBJ1-6 and V is TRBV5-5; D gene ambiguous. Germline CDR1 SGHKS, CDR2 YYEKEE (reference sequence). The CDR3 totals 15 residues. Trimming pared 2 bases from V and 7 bases from J, leaving 13 bases between. The DNA for the CDR3 is TGTGCCAGCAGCTTACGTTTCCAGGAAAATTCACCCCTCCACTTT. Its translation: CASSLRFQENSPLHF.

The chain has TRBV29-1 and TRBJ1-1; D is perhaps TRBD1 (6 bases). The CDR3 has 15 residues. Per the germline V gene, CDR1 is SQVTM and CDR2 is ANQGSEA. The ends were cut back, 4 bases at V and 1 base at J, with 16 bases in the middle. Here the CDR3 reads CSVGVSGDANTEAFF. In DNA form, the CDR3 reads TGCAGCGTTGGGGTTTCAGGGGACGCGAACACTGAAGCTTTCTTT.

The J gene is TRBJ1-5, the V gene TRBV2; D may be TRBD1 (5 bases). CDR1 and CDR2 (germline): SNHLY, FYNNEI. The CDR3 is 15 amino acids. Trimming removed 5 bases from V and 0 bases from J, with 11 bases in between. CDR3 protein: CASSRGTNSNQPQHF. The CDR3 bases are TGTGCCAGCAGTCGGGGGACGAATAGCAATCAGCCCCAGCATTTT. The entire variable domain, with the rest obtained from reference TRBV2 and TRBJ1-5, is as follows: EPEVTQTPSHQVTQMGQEVILRCVPISNHLYFYWYRQILGQKVEFLVSFYNNEISEKSEIFDDQFSVERPDGSNFTLKIRSTKLEDSAMYFCASSRGTNSNQPQHFGDGTRLSIL.

The V and J genes are TRBV5-1 and TRBJ2-1; D may match TRBD1 or TRBD2 (5 bases each). Trimming took 2 bases from V and 8 from J, leaving 14 bases between them. Germline V gene data show CDR1 as SGHRS and CDR2 as YFSETQ. This CDR3 region has 14 residues. The CDR3 DNA reads TGCGCCAGCAGCTTCGAGGGGCGCTTTTATGAGCAGTTCTTC. Translation gives CASSFEGRFYEQFF.

A few counts support this clonotype. The CDR3 spells CSARRRGPTEAFF. DNA of the CDR3: TGCAGTGCTAGAAGAAGGGGGCCCACTGAAGCTTTCTTT. This chain uses TRBV20-1 with TRBJ1-1; TRBD1 aligns across 7 bases. Germline V gene lookup returns CDR1 DFQATT and CDR2 SNEGSKA (reference sequence). After removal of 2 bases from V and 4 bases from J, the junction contained 4 bases not matched to a gene. The CDR3 has 13 residues.

This clonotype was picked up a small number of times. The chain joins TRBV18 to TRBJ2-7; D is perhaps TRBD1 (5 bases). Trimming took 8 bases from V and 0 from J, leaving 8 bases between them. The CDR3 totals 12 residues. Looked up from germline, CDR1 is KGHSH and CDR2 is LQKENI. CDR3: CASATDSYEQYF. CDR3 DNA sequence: TGTGCCAGCGCGACAGACTCCTACGAGCAGTACTTC.

This clonotype has at least ten counts. The genes are TRBV20-1 and TRBJ2-1; 9 bases fit TRBD2. V shed 3 bases, J shed 6 bases, and the junction held 12 bases outside the gene matches. The CDR3 runs to 16 residues. The germline V gene encodes CDR1 DFQATT and CDR2 SNEGSKA (reference sequence). The CDR3 region has the DNA TGCAGTGCTAGGGCGGTGGTAGCGGGAGTTACCAATGAGCAGTTCTTC. It specifies CSARAVVAGVTNEQFF.

The CDR3, as DNA: TGCAGCGTTGCGAGTGAAGGGACGACCCAGTACTTC. Encoded protein: CSVASEGTTQYF. This chain links TRBV29-1 with TRBJ2-5; possibly TRBD1 or TRBD2 for D (5 bases each). This CDR3 is 12 amino acids long. The V and J ends lost 4 bases and 7 bases respectively, with 13 bases between them. Germline V gene lookup returns CDR1 SQVTM and CDR2 ANQGSEA.

This rearrangement joins TRBV20-1 to TRBJ1-6, with 9 bases matching TRBD1. This CDR3 is 17 amino acids long. The germline gives CDR1 DFQATT, CDR2 SNEGSKA (reference sequence). J gave up 0 bases and V 5 bases, and 8 bases lay outside the gene matches. CDR3 nucleotide sequence: TGCAGTGCTCCGGGACAGGGAGCCCGCTCCTATAATTCACCCCTCCACTTT. This codes for CSAPGQGARSYNSPLHF.

This clonotype has a handful of counts. The chain links TRBV7-2 to TRBJ2-1, with D perhaps matching TRBD2 (6 bases). In germline, CDR1 is SGHTA, CDR2 FQGNSA. CDR3 length: 15 residues. V was clipped by 5 bases and J by 4 bases, with 15 bases between them. This CDR3 reads CASSPQASGYNEQFF. For the CDR3, the DNA is TGTGCCAGCAGCCCCCAGGCGAGCGGGTACAATGAGCAGTTCTTC.

The rearrangement uses TRBV6-5 and TRBJ2-3; D possibly corresponds to TRBD2 (5 bases). Trimming took 2 bases from V and 3 from J, leaving 15 bases between them. The CDR3 consists of 16 residues. Germline CDR1 reads MNHEY; CDR2 reads SVGAGI. CDR3 loop: CASSYGAELSTDTQYF. The CDR3 DNA sequence: TGTGCCAGCAGTTACGGAGCGGAGCTCTCAACAGATACGCAGTATTTT.

The chain combines TRBV7-9 with TRBJ2-3; D possibly corresponds to TRBD2 (6 bases). The CDR3 consists of 15 residues. V dropped 1 base and J dropped 2 bases, with 10 bases sitting between them. The germline V gene encodes CDR1 SEHNR and CDR2 FQNEAQ (reference sequence). CDR3 DNA: TGTGCCAGCAGCTTAGTAGCGGAGGACACAGATACGCAGTATTTT. It specifies CASSLVAEDTDTQYF.

This clonotype was recorded a few times. The chain carries TRBV18 and TRBJ1-1; no reliable D call. V dropped 0 bases and J dropped 7 bases, with 9 bases sitting between them. Germline V CDR1 and CDR2: KGHSH, LQKENI. CDR3 length: 13 amino acids. The CDR3 DNA sequence: TGTGCCAGCTCACCACCGGAAAGCTATGAAGCTTTCTTT. Its translation: CASSPPESYEAFF.

This clonotype has only a few counts. This chain links TRBV18 with TRBJ2-3, with D possibly being TRBD1 or TRBD2 (5 bases each). CDR1 is KGHSH, CDR2 LQKENI, per germline. CDR3 length equals 15 residues. V was trimmed by 1 base and J by 6 bases, leaving 14 bases between them. The chain's CDR3 is CASSPRGSRDDTQYF. CDR3 DNA sequence: TGTGCCAGCTCACCACGGGGGAGCAGGGATGATACGCAGTATTTT.

This rearrangement joins TRBV20-1 to TRBJ1-1; D gene ambiguous. V lost 3 bases and J lost 7, with 6 bases in between. CDR3 length: 10 amino acids. Germline CDR1 and CDR2: DFQATT and SNEGSKA (reference sequence). The chain's CDR3 is CSASLVEAFF. CDR3 bases: TGCAGTGCTAGTTTGGTTGAAGCTTTCTTT.

This rearrangement joins TRBV3-1 to TRBJ2-7, with a weak D call TRBD1 (5 bases). The CDR3 loop spans 13 amino acids. With 1 base removed from V and 5 bases from J, the gap between germline ends came to 9 bases. The V gene's germline CDR1 is LGHDT and CDR2 YNNKEL (reference sequence). CDR3 loop: CASSQGGRDEQYF. DNA for the CDR3: TGTGCCAGCAGCCAAGGGGGCAGGGACGAGCAGTACTTC.

The chain uses TRBV6-5 and TRBJ2-1, with D uncertain. CDR1 and CDR2 from the germline V gene are MNHEY and SVGAGI. This CDR3 spans 14 amino acids. The V end was cut by 0 bases, the J end by 0 bases, with 3 bases between. The chain's CDR3 is CASSYSISYNEQFF. CDR3 bases: TGTGCCAGCAGTTACTCGATCTCCTACAATGAGCAGTTCTTC.

The chain has TRBV14 and TRBJ2-7; 9 nucleotides match TRBD1. Germline CDR1 and CDR2: SGHDN and FVKESK. The CDR3 loop spans 14 amino acids. V was clipped by 6 bases and J by 4 bases; unmatched bases: 7. The CDR3 reads CASSRDRVRYEQYF. The CDR3 DNA follows: TGTGCCAGCAGTCGGGACAGGGTTCGGTACGAGCAGTACTTC.

The V call is TRBV20-1, the J call TRBJ2-5; TRBD1 agrees at 7 bases. The junction had 8 bases not matched to a gene; V was cut back by 3 bases and J by 1 base. Germline CDR1 DFQATT, CDR2 SNEGSKA (reference sequence). This CDR3 has 15 amino acids. Written as DNA, the CDR3 is TGCAGTGCTAGGAGAGTCGGGACAGCCCAAGAGACCCAGTACTTC. Protein: CSARRVGTAQETQYF.

The chain joins TRBV7-9 to TRBJ2-1, with unresolved D. Trimming took 5 bases from V and 3 from J, leaving 20 bases between them. The CDR3 is 17 residues long. CDR1 and CDR2 from the germline V gene are SEHNR and FQNEAQ (reference sequence). The CDR3 DNA reads TGTGCCAGCAGCCCCCCGCCCCTGTCACCCGACTACAATGAGCAGTTCTTC. Translation gives CASSPPPLSPDYNEQFF. Supplemented by reference TRBV7-9 and TRBJ2-1, the full variable domain reads DTGVSQNPRHKITKRGQNVTFRCDPISEHNRLYWYRQTLGQGPEFLTYFQNEAQLEKSRLLSDRFSAERPKGSFSTLEIQRTEQGDSAMYLCASSPPPLSPDYNEQFFGPGTRLTVL.

This clonotype was picked up a small number of times. The CDR3 coding sequence is TGTGCCAGCGCCCTTCGACGCGGGAGAAAGTACTTC. Its translation is CASALRRGRKYF. The chain is built from TRBV27 and TRBJ2-7; 7 bases fit TRBD2. The CDR3 has 12 residues. J gave up 11 bases and V 8 bases, and 12 bases lay outside the gene matches. Germline V gene sequence: CDR1 MNHEY, CDR2 SMNVEV (reference sequence).

This clonotype occurred many times. The gene calls are TRBV4-1 and TRBJ2-7; TRBD2 might be the D (6 bases). CDR3 length: 16 residues. Germline V gene sequence: CDR1 MGHRA, CDR2 YSYEKL. The V and J ends lost 0 bases and 3 bases respectively, with 15 bases between them. CDR3: CASSQESGGKSYEQYF. In DNA form, the CDR3 reads TGCGCCAGCAGCCAAGAGTCGGGCGGGAAGAGCTACGAGCAGTACTTC.

The chain employs TRBV6-4 and TRBJ1-1, with 7 bases identical to TRBD1. The CDR3 has 13 residues. Germline V CDR1 and CDR2: MRHNA, SNTAGT. V was clipped by 5 bases and J by 1 base; unmatched bases: 1. CDR3 in amino acids: CASSQGENTEAFF. DNA for the CDR3: TGTGCCAGCAGTCAGGGGGAGAACACTGAAGCTTTCTTT.

This clonotype was detected a few times. This chain joins TRBV5-1 and TRBJ2-1; TRBD1 might be the D (6 bases). This CDR3 contains 18 residues. V was trimmed by 0 bases and J by 3 bases, leaving 19 bases between them. Germline values: CDR1 SGHRS, CDR2 YFSETQ. The CDR3 protein is CASSLEATGVRFYNEQFF. CDR3 nucleotides: TGCGCCAGCAGCTTGGAGGCGACAGGAGTCAGATTCTACAATGAGCAGTTCTTC.